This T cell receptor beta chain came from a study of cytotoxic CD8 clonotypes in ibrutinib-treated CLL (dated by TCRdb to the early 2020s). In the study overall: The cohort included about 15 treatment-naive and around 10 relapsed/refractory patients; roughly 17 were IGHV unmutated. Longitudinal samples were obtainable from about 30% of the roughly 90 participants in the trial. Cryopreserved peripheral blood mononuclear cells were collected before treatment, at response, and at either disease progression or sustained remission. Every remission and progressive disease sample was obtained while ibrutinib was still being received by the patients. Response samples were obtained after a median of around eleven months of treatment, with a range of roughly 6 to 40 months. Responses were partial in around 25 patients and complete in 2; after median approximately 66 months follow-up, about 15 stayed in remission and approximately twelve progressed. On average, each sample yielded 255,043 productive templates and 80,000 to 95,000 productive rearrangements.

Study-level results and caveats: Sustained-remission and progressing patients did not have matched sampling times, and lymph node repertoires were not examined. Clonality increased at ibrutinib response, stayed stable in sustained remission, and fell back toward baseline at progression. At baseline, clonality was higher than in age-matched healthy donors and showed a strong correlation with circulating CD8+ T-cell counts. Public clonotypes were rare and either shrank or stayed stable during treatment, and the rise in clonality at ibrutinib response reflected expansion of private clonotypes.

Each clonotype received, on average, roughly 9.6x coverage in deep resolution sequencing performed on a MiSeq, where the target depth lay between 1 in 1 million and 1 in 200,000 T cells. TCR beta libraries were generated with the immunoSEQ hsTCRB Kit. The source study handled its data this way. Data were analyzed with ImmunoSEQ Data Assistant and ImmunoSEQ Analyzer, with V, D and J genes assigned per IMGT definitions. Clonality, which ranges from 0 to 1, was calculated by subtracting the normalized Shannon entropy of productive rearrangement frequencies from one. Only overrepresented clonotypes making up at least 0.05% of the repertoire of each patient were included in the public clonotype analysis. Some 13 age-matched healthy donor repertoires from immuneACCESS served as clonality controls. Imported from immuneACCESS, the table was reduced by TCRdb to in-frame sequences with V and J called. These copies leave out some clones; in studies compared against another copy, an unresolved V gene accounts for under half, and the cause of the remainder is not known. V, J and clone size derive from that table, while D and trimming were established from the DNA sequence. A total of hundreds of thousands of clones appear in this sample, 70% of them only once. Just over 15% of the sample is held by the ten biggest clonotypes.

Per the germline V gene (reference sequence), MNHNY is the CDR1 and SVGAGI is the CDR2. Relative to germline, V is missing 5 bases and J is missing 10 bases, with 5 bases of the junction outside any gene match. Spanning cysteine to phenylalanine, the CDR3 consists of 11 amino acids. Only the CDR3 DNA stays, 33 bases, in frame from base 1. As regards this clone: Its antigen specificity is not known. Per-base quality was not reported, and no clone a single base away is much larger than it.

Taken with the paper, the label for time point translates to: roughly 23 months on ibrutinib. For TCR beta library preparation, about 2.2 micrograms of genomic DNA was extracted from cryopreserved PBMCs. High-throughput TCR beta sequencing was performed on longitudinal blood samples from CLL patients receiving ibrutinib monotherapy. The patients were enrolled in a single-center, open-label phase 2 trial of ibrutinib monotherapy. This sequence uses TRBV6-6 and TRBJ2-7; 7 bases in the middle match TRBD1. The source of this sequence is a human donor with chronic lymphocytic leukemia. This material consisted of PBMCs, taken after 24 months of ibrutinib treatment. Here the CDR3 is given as CASSHTGVQYF. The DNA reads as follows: TGTGCCAGCAGTCACACAGGGGTCCAGTACTTC.